Listed below are T cell receptor beta chains from one sample, sequenced in a study of blood T cell repertoires in COVID-19. Here immunoSEQ multiplex PCR was the method, and the copy in TCRdb shows in-frame clones only, minus some. The table records tens of thousands of clones, approximately 87% of them present only once. Sample: peripheral blood. These receptors were obtained from a human donor in a cohort sampled during active COVID-19. CDR3s include the opening cysteine and the closing phenylalanine or tryptophan. D genes are given only for firm matches. Clone size, where shown, is once, few, many, or a class for clones that have expanded.

size: once; D: -; J: TRBJ2-6; V: TRBV7-3; DNA: TGTGCCAGCAGCCCCTCGGCTGGGGCCAACGTCCTGACTTTC; CDR3: CASSPSAGANVLTF
size: -; D: -; J: TRBJ2-3; V: TRBV27; DNA: TGTGCCAGCAGTTTAGTACAGCCATCAGATACGCAGTATTTT; CDR3: CASSLVQPSDTQYF
size: -; D: -; J: TRBJ2-2; V: TRBV5-1; DNA: TGCGCCAGCAGCTTTACGGGACTTTCAAGGGAGCTGTTTTTT; CDR3: CASSFTGLSRELFF
size: -; D: TRBD1; J: TRBJ2-2; V: TRBV30; DNA: TGTGCCTGGAGCGGCAGGGACAGGGGGGCCGGGGAGCTGTTTTTT; CDR3: CAWSGRDRGAGELFF
size: -; D: TRBD2; J: TRBJ2-1; V: TRBV9; DNA: TGTGCCAGCAGTAGCGGGAGCTCCTACAATGAGCAGTTCTTC; CDR3: CASSSGSSYNEQFF
size: -; D: -; J: TRBJ1-1; V: TRBV5-6; DNA: TGTGCCAGCAGCCTCAGGTGGGTGAACACTGAAGCTTTCTTT; CDR3: CASSLRWVNTEAFF
size: -; D: TRBD1; J: TRBJ1-5; V: TRBV19; DNA: TGTGCCAGTAGTATCCGGACAGGAGGAAATCAGCCCCAGCATTTT; CDR3: CASSIRTGGNQPQHF
size: -; D: -; J: TRBJ1-4; V: TRBV7-6; DNA: TGTGCCAGCAGCTTTTACACAGGAGAAAAACTGTTTTTT; CDR3: CASSFYTGEKLFF
size: -; D: TRBD1; J: TRBJ2-7; V: TRBV5-5; DNA: TGTGCCAGCAGCACAGGGGATTTGGACGAGCAGTACTTC; CDR3: CASSTGDLDEQYF
size: -; D: TRBD1; J: TRBJ1-2; V: TRBV7-2; DNA: TGTGCCAGCAGCTTAGCAGGACAGGACTCGGGCTACACCTTC; CDR3: CASSLAGQDSGYTF
size: -; D: TRBD1; J: TRBJ1-2; V: TRBV3-1/TRBV3-2; DNA: TGTGCCAGCAGCCAAGAAGTGGTGACAGGGTCCGGCTACACCTTC; CDR3: CASSQEVVTGSGYTF
size: few; D: TRBD2; J: TRBJ2-1; V: TRBV24-1; DNA: TGTGCCACCAGTGATTTCAGAACTAGCGGAGCCTACAATGAGCAGTTCTTC; CDR3: CATSDFRTSGAYNEQFF
size: once; D: TRBD1; J: TRBJ1-2; V: TRBV5-4; DNA: TGTGCCAGCAGCTTGTGGGGGACAGGGGGCGTCTATGGCTACACCTTC; CDR3: CASSLWGTGGVYGYTF
size: -; D: -; J: TRBJ2-7; V: TRBV3-1/TRBV3-2; DNA: TGTGCCTGTCCGGACAGCGCCTACGAGCAGTACTTC; CDR3: CACPDSAYEQYF
size: -; D: TRBD1; J: TRBJ1-4; V: TRBV4-3; DNA: TGCGCCAGCAGCCAAGAGGGGACAGGGGAAAATGAAAAACTGTTTTTT; CDR3: CASSQEGTGENEKLFF
size: -; D: -; J: TRBJ2-7; V: TRBV20-1; DNA: TGCAGTGCCCCACTAGGCTACGAGCAGTACTTC; CDR3: CSAPLGYEQYF
size: -; D: TRBD1; J: TRBJ2-7; V: TRBV5-1; DNA: TGCGCCAGCAGCTACGGGACAGGGTCGGCCGAGCAGTACTTC; CDR3: CASSYGTGSAEQYF
size: once; D: TRBD1; J: TRBJ1-5; V: TRBV10-3; DNA: TGTGCCATCAGTGAGGGCCGGGACAGGGGTAATCAGCCCCAGCATTTT; CDR3: CAISEGRDRGNQPQHF
size: few; D: -; J: TRBJ1-4; V: TRBV6-5; DNA: TGTGCCAGCTGCCTTACATCACCAACTAATGAAAAACTGTTTTTT; CDR3: CASCLTSPTNEKLFF
size: -; D: TRBD1; J: TRBJ2-1; V: TRBV2; DNA: TGTGCCAGTCAACCGGGACAGGGGAGAGGGAATTCCTACAATGAGCAGTTCTTC; CDR3: CASQPGQGRGNSYNEQFF
size: -; D: TRBD2; J: TRBJ2-2; V: TRBV5-4; DNA: TGTGCCAGCAGCTCCTCTAGCGGGAGCGACACCGGGGAGCTGTTTTTT; CDR3: CASSSSSGSDTGELFF
size: -; D: TRBD2; J: TRBJ2-1; V: TRBV29-1; DNA: TGCAGCGTTGAGCTAGCGGGGGCTGAGCAGTTCTTC; CDR3: CSVELAGAEQFF
size: once; D: TRBD2; J: TRBJ2-2; V: TRBV13; DNA: TGTGCCAGCAGCGCTACCCTAGCGGCGAACACCGGGGAGCTGTTTTTT; CDR3: CASSATLAANTGELFF
size: once; D: TRBD2; J: TRBJ2-7; V: TRBV3-1/TRBV3-2; DNA: TGTGCCAGCAGAGATAGCGGGGCGTCCTACGAGCAGTACTTC; CDR3: CASRDSGASYEQYF
size: -; D: -; J: TRBJ1-2; V: TRBV30; DNA: TGTGCCTGGAGTGTTGGTGGAGATGGCTACACCTTC; CDR3: CAWSVGGDGYTF
size: -; D: -; J: TRBJ1-5; V: TRBV7-2; DNA: TGTGCCAGCAGCCCGCGTCACAATCAGCCCCAGCATTTT; CDR3: CASSPRHNQPQHF
size: -; D: -; J: TRBJ1-4; V: TRBV28; DNA: TGTGCCAGCAGTTTATTTTTAGGGGGTAGTGAAAAACTGTTTTTT; CDR3: CASSLFLGGSEKLFF
size: -; D: -; J: TRBJ1-2; V: TRBV30; DNA: TGTGCCTGGAGTCTTTCCGGGGGGGATGGCTACACCTTC; CDR3: CAWSLSGGDGYTF
size: -; D: -; J: TRBJ1-4; V: TRBV24-1; DNA: TGTGCCACCAGTGATCCAACGCGAGGGTATGAAAAACTGTTTTTT; CDR3: CATSDPTRGYEKLFF
size: -; D: TRBD2; J: TRBJ2-5; V: TRBV3-1/TRBV3-2; DNA: TGTGCCAGCAGCCCCCCTAGCGGGATGAGAGAGACCCAGTACTTC; CDR3: CASSPPSGMRETQYF
size: -; D: TRBD1; J: TRBJ1-4; V: TRBV7-9; DNA: TGTGCCAGCAGCTTAGCGACAGGGTCAATTGGGACACTGTTTTTT; CDR3: CASSLATGSIGTLFF
size: -; D: -; J: TRBJ1-2; V: TRBV25-1; DNA: TGTGCCAGCAGTTCCTCCCTGGTGTCGTACAATGGCTACACCTTC; CDR3: CASSSSLVSYNGYTF
size: few; D: -; J: TRBJ2-1; V: TRBV7-3; DNA: TGTGCCAGCAGCTTAGAGAGGCATGAGCAGTTCTTC; CDR3: CASSLERHEQFF
size: -; D: -; J: TRBJ1-4; V: TRBV29-1; DNA: TGCAGCGTTGGGGGAGGGGTCGAAAAACTGTTTTTT; CDR3: CSVGGGVEKLFF
size: -; D: -; J: TRBJ1-3; V: TRBV5-8; DNA: TGTGCCAGCAGCTGGACAGCCGGAAACACCATATATTTT; CDR3: CASSWTAGNTIYF
size: -; D: -; J: TRBJ2-5; V: TRBV29-1; DNA: TGCAGCGTTGAAATACAGAGAGCAGAGACCCAGTACTTC; CDR3: CSVEIQRAETQYF
size: -; D: -; J: TRBJ1-2; V: TRBV5-4; DNA: TGTGCCAGCAGCTTGGGAGGGTTGGGTAACTATGGCTACACCTTC; CDR3: CASSLGGLGNYGYTF
size: -; D: -; J: TRBJ2-1; V: TRBV11-1; DNA: TGTGCCAGCAGCTTAGCCGATTTAGCTGTGGGGGGGCCCTACAATGAGCAGTTCTTC; CDR3: CASSLADLAVGGPYNEQFF
size: -; D: -; J: TRBJ2-2; V: TRBV7-2; DNA: TGTGCCAGCAGAACTACCAACACCGGGGAGCTGTTTTTT; CDR3: CASRTTNTGELFF
size: -; D: TRBD2; J: TRBJ2-1; V: TRBV2; DNA: TGTGCCAGCGCCCGACTAGCGGGAGATAATGAGCAGTTCTTC; CDR3: CASARLAGDNEQFF
size: -; D: TRBD1; J: TRBJ2-7; V: TRBV5-1; DNA: TGCGCCAGCAGCAGCCGGACAGGGGCGGGGGAGCAGTACTTC; CDR3: CASSSRTGAGEQYF
size: -; D: -; J: TRBJ2-7; V: TRBV6-6; DNA: TGTGCCAGCAGTTACTCGAGACAGGTTGTCTACGAGCAGTACTTC; CDR3: CASSYSRQVVYEQYF
size: -; D: -; J: TRBJ1-1; V: TRBV11-1; DNA: TGTGCCAGCAGCCCCACGTCGTATAGACAGAACACTGAAGCTTTCTTT; CDR3: CASSPTSYRQNTEAFF
size: few; D: TRBD1; J: TRBJ1-1; V: TRBV18; DNA: TGTGCCAGCTCACCCGGACAGGGTGGAATGAACACTGAAGCTTTCTTT; CDR3: CASSPGQGGMNTEAFF
size: few; D: TRBD1; J: TRBJ2-1; V: TRBV6-5; DNA: TGTGCCAGCAGGGTACAGGGGGCCGAGGGAGAGCAGTTCTTC; CDR3: CASRVQGAEGEQFF
size: -; D: TRBD2; J: TRBJ2-5; V: TRBV6-5; DNA: TGTGCCAGCAGTTACTCGCCTAGCGGGGGGCAAGAGACCCAGTACTTC; CDR3: CASSYSPSGGQETQYF
size: -; D: TRBD2; J: TRBJ2-1; V: TRBV30; DNA: TGTGCCTGGAGTGCGGGACGCGGGACTAGCGGGAGTTATGAGCAGTTCTTC; CDR3: CAWSAGRGTSGSYEQFF
size: -; D: -; J: TRBJ2-3; V: TRBV27; DNA: TGTGCCAGCAGTTCACTGCTACTAGCTCAGGAGGGCGTAGATACGCAGTATTTT; CDR3: CASSSLLLAQEGVDTQYF
size: -; D: TRBD1; J: TRBJ1-4; V: TRBV29-1; DNA: TGCAGCGTTCGCGGACAGGGTACGGGGGAAAAACTGTTTTTT; CDR3: CSVRGQGTGEKLFF
size: -; D: TRBD1; J: TRBJ1-1; V: TRBV5-1; DNA: TGCGCCAGCAGCAAATCTCTCCCGGGACAGGGGTCAGGGAACACTGAAGCTTTCTTT; CDR3: CASSKSLPGQGSGNTEAFF
size: -; D: -; J: TRBJ2-1; V: TRBV27; DNA: TGTGCCAGCAGTTCCGGACTAAGCAACAATGAGCAGTTCTTC; CDR3: CASSSGLSNNEQFF
size: -; D: -; J: TRBJ1-5; V: TRBV6-5; DNA: TGTGCCAGCGATGGGGGGGGGTATCAGCCCCAGCATTTT; CDR3: CASDGGGYQPQHF
size: once; D: TRBD1; J: TRBJ1-1; V: TRBV3-1/TRBV3-2; DNA: TGTGCCAGCAGCTCGACAGGGGGGGTTGAAGCTTTCTTT; CDR3: CASSSTGGVEAFF